The 17 T cell receptor beta chains below were found in one sample sequenced in a study of T cell repertoires in cytomegalovirus infection. TCRdb re-called the reads with MiXCR, one entry per CDR3 protein. The table records around 280,000 distinct CDR3 sequences, roughly a tenth of them present only once. Sequenced material: PBMCs. The receptors derive from a human donor in good health (CMV status not recorded). Some clones in this sample may be carry-over from other donors' samples.

This clonotype was counted many times. The chain couples TRBV12-3 or TRBV12-4 to TRBJ1-1, with 7 bases aligning to TRBD1. After removal of 6 bases from V and 0 bases from J, the junction contained 10 bases not matched to a gene. This CDR3 has 16 amino acids. CDR3 bases: TGTGCCAGCAGCACCCCCCGGGACAGATTGAACACTGAAGCTTTCTTT. It codes for CASSTPRDRLNTEAFF.

This clonotype was seen a few times. V gene TRBV20-1 combines with J gene TRBJ2-3, with no clear D. V gave up 0 bases and J gave up 2 bases, with 15 bases separating them. This CDR3 is 16 amino acids long. In germline, CDR1 is DFQATT, CDR2 SNEGSKA (reference sequence). CDR3 coding DNA: TGCAGTGCTAGAGAGGGCGGAGCCCTTCTCACAGATACGCAGTATTTT. It translates to CSAREGGALLTDTQYF.

The J gene is TRBJ1-5, the V gene TRBV19, with TRBD1 matching over 9 bases. CDR1 LNHDA and CDR2 SQIVND come from the germline V gene (reference sequence). The CDR3 has 14 amino acids. V gave up 7 bases and J gave up 6 bases; unmatched junction bases: 7. The CDR3 DNA reads TGTGCCAGTACCTACAGGGGGCACGGTCAGCCCCAGCATTTT. Amino acids: CASTYRGHGQPQHF.

This clonotype was recorded at least ten times. V usage is TRBV11-1 and J usage is TRBJ1-2; D is uncertain. Germline CDR1 is SGHAT and CDR2 is FQDESV (reference sequence). The V gene lost 0 bases and the J gene lost 0 bases, with 8 bases spanning the gap. The CDR3 sequence is 15 residues long. In DNA form, the CDR3 reads TGTGCCAGCAGCTTAGCGTCGGATCCTAACTATGGCTACACCTTC. This gives the protein CASSLASDPNYGYTF.

This clonotype was seen ten or more times. The genes are TRBV11-3 and TRBJ2-2; 11 positions match TRBD2. CDR1 and CDR2 (germline): SGHNT, YENEEA. Unmatched junction bases numbered 3, after V lost 2 bases and J lost 4 bases. This CDR3 contains 16 residues. This CDR3 reads CASSLIAGGTTGELFF. As DNA, the CDR3 is TGTGCCAGCAGCTTAATAGCGGGGGGGACCACCGGGGAGCTGTTTTTT.

This clonotype appeared many times. The chain employs TRBV4-2 and TRBJ2-6; 8 bases fit TRBD1. V lost 1 base, J lost 0 bases, and 2 bases stayed unmatched. Looked up from germline, CDR1 is LGHNA and CDR2 is YNFKEQ. The CDR3 consists of 17 residues. This CDR3 reads CASSQGDRSSGANVLTF. The CDR3 bases are TGTGCCAGCAGCCAAGGGGACAGGAGCTCTGGGGCCAACGTCCTGACTTTC.

This clonotype was recorded many times. This chain joins TRBV19 and TRBJ2-2, with 7 bases fitting TRBD1. The CDR3 length is 17 residues. Germline V gene sequence: CDR1 LNHDA, CDR2 SQIVND (reference sequence). V was pared by 1 base and J by 5 bases, with 10 bases of the junction left unmatched. CDR3 region: CASSIGLRTGRTGELFF. In DNA form, the CDR3 reads TGTGCCAGTAGTATAGGCCTCAGGACAGGACGGACCGGGGAGCTGTTTTTT.

In its sample, this clonotype was seen many times. This may come from a read error, since a much larger clone is one base off. The chain is built from TRBV12-3 or TRBV12-4 and TRBJ1-1; TRBD1 agrees at 7 bases. The CDR3 has 14 amino acids. Germline trimming cut 4 bases from V and 2 bases from J; bases unmatched to any gene: 4. The CDR3 reads CASSSQGINTEAFF. CDR3 DNA: TGTGCCAGCAGTTCACAGGGGATTAACACTGAAGCTTTCTTT.

At least ten counts were recorded for this clonotype. The chain is built from TRBV29-1 and TRBJ1-1; D is ambiguous. CDR1 SQVTM and CDR2 ANQGSEA come from the germline V gene. Trimming removed 6 bases from V and 1 base from J, with 12 bases in between. The CDR3 totals 13 residues. The CDR3: CSVSKNENTEAFF. The CDR3 bases are TGCAGCGTCAGCAAAAATGAGAACACTGAAGCTTTCTTT.

In its sample, this clonotype was seen many times. The V gene is TRBV4-3, the J gene TRBJ1-1; maybe TRBD1 (5 bases). Germline loops: CDR1 LGHNA, CDR2 YSLEER. This CDR3 is 17 amino acids long. The ends were cut back, 0 bases at V and 5 bases at J, with 19 bases in the middle. The CDR3 DNA is TGCGCCAGCAGCCAAGAGTGGGGCCTACTTGGTGGTACTGAAGCTTTCTTT. It yields the protein CASSQEWGLLGGTEAFF.

This clonotype showed up many times. The chain couples TRBV5-5 to TRBJ1-1; D possibly corresponds to TRBD1 (6 bases). The CDR3 runs to 16 residues. CDR1 is SGHKS and CDR2 is YYEKEE in the germline V gene (reference sequence). V was clipped by 1 base and J by 0 bases, with 13 bases between them. For the CDR3, the DNA is TGTGCCAGCAGCTTGCCCTGGACAGCCATGAACACTGAAGCTTTCTTT. It encodes CASSLPWTAMNTEAFF.

This clonotype has a count of ten or more. The CDR3 bases are TGCAGCCTTGGGTACAATGAGCAGTTCTTC. This sequence encodes CSLGYNEQFF. The chain couples TRBV29-1 to TRBJ2-1; the D is unclear. CDR3 length: 10 amino acids. Trimming removed 8 bases at V and 4 bases at J, with 6 bases between. From germline, CDR1 is SQVTM and CDR2 ANQGSEA.

This clonotype was seen at least ten times. V usage is TRBV19 and J usage is TRBJ2-3; D gene unclear. Trimming shortened V by 1 base and J by 2 bases, and 7 bases separated the two germline ends. CDR3 length: 14 residues. Germline V gene lookup returns CDR1 LNHDA and CDR2 SQIVND (reference sequence). CDR3 sequence reads: CASSIGVITDTQYF. The DNA of the CDR3 is TGTGCCAGTAGTATAGGAGTGATCACAGATACGCAGTATTTT.

This clonotype was detected ten times or more. The chain recombines TRBV20-1 with TRBJ1-1; 9 nucleotides agree with TRBD1. This CDR3 region has 15 residues. The V gene end was trimmed by 6 bases and the J gene end by 2 bases; junction bases not matched to a gene: 10. CDR1 is DFQATT, CDR2 SNEGSKA, per germline (reference sequence). CDR3 in amino acids: CSAQGARGDNTEAFF. CDR3 sequence (DNA): TGCAGTGCACAGGGGGCCAGGGGGGATAACACTGAAGCTTTCTTT.

This clonotype has just a few counts. The genes are TRBV29-1 and TRBJ2-3; D is undetermined. Deletions cut 3 bases from V and 6 bases from J, with 1 base between. The CDR3 runs to 9 residues. From germline, CDR1 is SQVTM and CDR2 ANQGSEA. The CDR3 DNA follows: TGCAGCGTTGATGATACGCAGTATTTT. Amino acids: CSVDDTQYF.

A note on this clonotype: A much larger clone lies a single base off, so this may be a read error. Given the absence of the conserved phenylalanine or tryptophan at the CDR3 end, a read error is likely. The chain couples TRBV28 to TRBJ2-7, with D perhaps TRBD1 (6 bases). From germline, CDR1 is MDHEN and CDR2 SYDVKM. CDR3 size: 12 residues. The V gene lost 6 bases and the J gene lost 9 bases, with 15 bases spanning the gap. The CDR3 loop is CASSNSRTAQYA. The CDR3 DNA follows: TGTGCCAGCAGCAACTCTAGGACAGCGCAGTACGCC.

This clonotype was seen repeatedly, ten times or more. The chain joins TRBV20-1 to TRBJ2-3; D remains ambiguous. Germline V lookup: CDR1 DFQATT, CDR2 SNEGSKA (reference sequence). V was cut by 2 bases and J by 5 bases, with 5 bases left in between. The CDR3 runs 11 residues. The CDR3 sequence is CSARPRDTQYF. Written as DNA, the CDR3 is TGCAGTGCTAGACCCAGAGATACGCAGTATTTT.